The TCR beta chain described here comes from a study of blood T cell repertoires in COVID-19. Across the study: Acute and convalescent COVID-19 samples came from the United States, Italy and Spain. From T cells, B-cell-depleted T cells, or PBMCs came the material, which was cDNA or gDNA.

The protocol was immunoSEQ multiplex PCR, while the TCRdb copy is restricted to in-frame clones and leaves out a portion. The data show hundreds of thousands of clones, about 90% seen once. CDR3 size: 14 residues. V was trimmed by 4 bases and J by 5 bases, leaving 12 bases between them. Germline V gene lookup returns CDR1 SGHRS and CDR2 YFSETQ. Seattle patient enrollment occurred during active infection, with longitudinal follow-up thereafter. Sample: peripheral blood. This TCR was recovered from a man in his fifties or sixties with COVID-19, enrolled during active disease. This chain links TRBV5-1 with TRBJ1-4, with D possibly being TRBD1 (6 bases). This chain's CDR3 is CASSEGHGNEKLFF. The CDR3, as DNA: TGCGCCAGCAGCGAGGGACACGGGAATGAAAAACTGTTTTTT.